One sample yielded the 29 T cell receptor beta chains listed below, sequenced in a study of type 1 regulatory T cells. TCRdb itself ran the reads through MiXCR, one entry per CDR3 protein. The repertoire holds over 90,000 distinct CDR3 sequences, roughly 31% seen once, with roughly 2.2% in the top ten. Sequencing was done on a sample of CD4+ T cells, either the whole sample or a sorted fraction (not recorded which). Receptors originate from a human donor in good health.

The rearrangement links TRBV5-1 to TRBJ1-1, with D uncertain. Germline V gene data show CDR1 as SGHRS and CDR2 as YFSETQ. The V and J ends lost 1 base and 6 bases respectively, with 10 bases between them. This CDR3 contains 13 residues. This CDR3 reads CASSLIFDSEAFF. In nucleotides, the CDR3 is TGCGCCAGCAGCTTGATTTTTGATTCTGAAGCTTTCTTT.

The CDR3 nucleotides are TGTGCCAGCAGCCTAGGGGCCAATCAGCCCCAGCATTTT. Translation gives CASSLGANQPQHF. The V call is TRBV12-3 or TRBV12-4, the J call TRBJ1-5; weak D call: TRBD1 (5 bases). The CDR3 extends over 13 amino acids. Deletions cut 6 bases from V and 3 bases from J, with 9 bases between.

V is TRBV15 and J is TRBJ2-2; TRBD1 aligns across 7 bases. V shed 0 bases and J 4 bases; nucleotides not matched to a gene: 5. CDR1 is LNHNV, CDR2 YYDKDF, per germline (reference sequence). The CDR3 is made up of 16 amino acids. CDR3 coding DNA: TGTGCCACCAGCAGAGATGAGGGGGCGCGCACCGGGGAGCTGTTTTTT. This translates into CATSRDEGARTGELFF.

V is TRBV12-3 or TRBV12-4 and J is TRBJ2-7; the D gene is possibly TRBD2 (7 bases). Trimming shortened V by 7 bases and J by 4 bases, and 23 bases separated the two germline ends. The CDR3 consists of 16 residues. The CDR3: CASKPGGPREPYEQYF. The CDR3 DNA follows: TGTGCCAGCAAACCCGGGGGGCCGCGGGAGCCGTACGAGCAGTACTTC.

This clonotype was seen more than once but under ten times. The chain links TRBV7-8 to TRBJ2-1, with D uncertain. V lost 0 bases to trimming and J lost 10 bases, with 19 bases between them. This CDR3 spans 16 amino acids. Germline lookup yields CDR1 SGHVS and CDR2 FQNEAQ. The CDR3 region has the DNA TGTGCCAGCAGCTTAGCCAAATCTGGGGTAAGAGGAGAGCAGTTCTTC. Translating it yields CASSLAKSGVRGEQFF.

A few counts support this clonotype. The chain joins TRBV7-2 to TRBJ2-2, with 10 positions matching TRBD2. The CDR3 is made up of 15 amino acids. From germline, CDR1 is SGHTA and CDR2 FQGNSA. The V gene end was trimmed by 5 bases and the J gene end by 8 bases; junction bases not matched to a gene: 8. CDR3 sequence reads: CASSGASGSAGELFF. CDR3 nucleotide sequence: TGTGCCAGCAGCGGGGCTAGCGGGAGTGCAGGGGAGCTGTTTTTT.

For the CDR3, the DNA is TGTGCCAGCAGGAACACGGACAGCTCTGGAAACACCATATATTTT. It yields the protein CASRNTDSSGNTIYF. V and J are TRBV12-3 or TRBV12-4 and TRBJ1-3, with a possible D match to TRBD1 (6 bases). The CDR3 consists of 15 residues. The germline V and J ends were trimmed by 6 bases and 0 bases, with 12 bases remaining between them.

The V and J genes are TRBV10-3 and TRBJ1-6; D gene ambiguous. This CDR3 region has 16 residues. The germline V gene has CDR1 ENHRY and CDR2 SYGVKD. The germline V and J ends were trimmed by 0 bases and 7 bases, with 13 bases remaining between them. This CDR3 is CAISESSWERNSPLHF. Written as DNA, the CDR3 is TGTGCCATCAGTGAGTCGAGCTGGGAACGGAATTCACCCCTCCACTTT.

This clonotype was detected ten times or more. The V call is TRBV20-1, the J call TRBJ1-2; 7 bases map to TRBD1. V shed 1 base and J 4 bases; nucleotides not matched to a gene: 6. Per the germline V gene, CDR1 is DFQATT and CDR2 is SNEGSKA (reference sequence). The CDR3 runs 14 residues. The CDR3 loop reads CSARADRLPYGYTF. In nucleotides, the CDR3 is TGCAGTGCTAGAGCGGACAGGCTCCCCTATGGCTACACCTTC.

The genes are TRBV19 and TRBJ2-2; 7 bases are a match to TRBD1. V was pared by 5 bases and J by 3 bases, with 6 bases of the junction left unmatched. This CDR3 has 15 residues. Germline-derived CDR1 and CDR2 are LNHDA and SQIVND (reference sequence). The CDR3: CASSYRGIYTGELFF. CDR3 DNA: TGTGCCAGTAGTTACAGGGGCATCTACACCGGGGAGCTGTTTTTT.

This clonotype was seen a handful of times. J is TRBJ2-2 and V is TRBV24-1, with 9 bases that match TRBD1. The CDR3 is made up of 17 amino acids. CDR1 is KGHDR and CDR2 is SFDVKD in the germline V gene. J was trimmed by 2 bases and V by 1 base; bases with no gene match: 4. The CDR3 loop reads CATSDFAQGANTGELFF. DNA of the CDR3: TGTGCCACCAGTGATTTTGCACAGGGGGCAAACACCGGGGAGCTGTTTTTT.

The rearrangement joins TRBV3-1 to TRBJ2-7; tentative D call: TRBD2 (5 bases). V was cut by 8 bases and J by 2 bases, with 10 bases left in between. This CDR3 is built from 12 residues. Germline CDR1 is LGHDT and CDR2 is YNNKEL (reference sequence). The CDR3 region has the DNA TGTGCCAGCTTATCTAGCACCTACGAGCAGTACTTC. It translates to CASLSSTYEQYF.

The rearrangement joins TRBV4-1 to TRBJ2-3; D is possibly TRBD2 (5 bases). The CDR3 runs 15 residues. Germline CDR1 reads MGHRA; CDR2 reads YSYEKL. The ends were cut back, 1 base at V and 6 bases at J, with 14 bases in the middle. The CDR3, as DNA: TGCGCCAGCAGCCAAGCGGCTAGCCCAGGCGATACGCAGTATTTT. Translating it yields CASSQAASPGDTQYF.

CDR3 loop: CSVDRGGDTEAFF. For the CDR3, the DNA is TGCAGCGTTGACAGGGGGGGAGACACTGAAGCTTTCTTT. The J gene is TRBJ1-1, the V gene TRBV29-1; 7 bases map to TRBD1. The CDR3 totals 13 residues. Germline V gene lookup returns CDR1 SQVTM and CDR2 ANQGSEA. V was pared by 3 bases and J by 3 bases, with 4 bases of the junction left unmatched.

The CDR3 sequence: CASSSPGQGHFF. DNA of the CDR3: TGTGCCAGCAGCTCTCCGGGACAGGGACATTTCTTT. The V gene is TRBV7-3, the J gene TRBJ1-1, with TRBD1 matching 9 bases. The junction had 7 bases not matched to a gene; V was cut back by 4 bases and J by 13 bases. The CDR3 loop spans 12 amino acids. Germline V gene lookup returns CDR1 SGHTA and CDR2 FQGTGA.

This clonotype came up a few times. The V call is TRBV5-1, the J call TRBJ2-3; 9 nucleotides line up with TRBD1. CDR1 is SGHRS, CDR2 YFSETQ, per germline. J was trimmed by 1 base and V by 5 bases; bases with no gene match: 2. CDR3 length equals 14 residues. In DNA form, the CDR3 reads TGCGCCAGCAGACGACAGGGGGGCACAGATACGCAGTATTTT. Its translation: CASRRQGGTDTQYF.

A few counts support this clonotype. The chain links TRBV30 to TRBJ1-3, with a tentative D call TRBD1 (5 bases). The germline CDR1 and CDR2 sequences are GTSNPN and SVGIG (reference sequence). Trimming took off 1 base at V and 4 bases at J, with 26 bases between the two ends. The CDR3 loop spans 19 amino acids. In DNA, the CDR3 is TGTGCCTGGAGTGGGGAGTGGCAGGGACTTCGTCTTCTGGGAAACACCATATATTTT. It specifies CAWSGEWQGLRLLGNTIYF.

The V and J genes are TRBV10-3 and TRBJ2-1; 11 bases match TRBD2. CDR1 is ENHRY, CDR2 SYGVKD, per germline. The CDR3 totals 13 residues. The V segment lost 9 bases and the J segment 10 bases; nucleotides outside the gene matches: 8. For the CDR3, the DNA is TGTGCCATAGGACTAGCGGGTGGAGACGAGCAGTTCTTC. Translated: CAIGLAGGDEQFF.

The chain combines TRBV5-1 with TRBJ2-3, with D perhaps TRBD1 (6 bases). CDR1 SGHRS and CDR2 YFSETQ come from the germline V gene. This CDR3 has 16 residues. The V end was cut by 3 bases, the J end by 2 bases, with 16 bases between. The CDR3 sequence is CASSWQGTELTDTQYF. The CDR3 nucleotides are TGCGCCAGCAGCTGGCAGGGGACGGAACTCACAGATACGCAGTATTTT.

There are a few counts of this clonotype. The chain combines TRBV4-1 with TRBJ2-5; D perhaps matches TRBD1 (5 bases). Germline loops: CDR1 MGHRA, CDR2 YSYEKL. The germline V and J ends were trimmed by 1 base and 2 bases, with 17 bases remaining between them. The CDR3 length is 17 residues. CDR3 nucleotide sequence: TGCGCCAGCAGCCAAGGGCCCCAGGGCGAGTTACAAGAGACCCAGTACTTC. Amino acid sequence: CASSQGPQGELQETQYF.

CDR3 bases: TGTGCCAGCGGCTCGGACCTGTCAAATCAGCCCCAGCATTTT. Amino acid sequence: CASGSDLSNQPQHF. The rearrangement uses TRBV2 and TRBJ1-5, with D unresolved. Trimming shortened V by 8 bases and J by 4 bases, and 15 bases separated the two germline ends. Germline V CDR1 and CDR2: SNHLY, FYNNEI. This CDR3 contains 14 residues.

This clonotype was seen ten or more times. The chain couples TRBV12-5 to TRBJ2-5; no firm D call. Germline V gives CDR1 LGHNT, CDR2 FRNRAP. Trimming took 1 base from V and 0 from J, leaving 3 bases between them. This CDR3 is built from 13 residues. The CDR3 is CASGLANQETQYF. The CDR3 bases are TGTGCTAGTGGTTTGGCAAACCAAGAGACCCAGTACTTC.

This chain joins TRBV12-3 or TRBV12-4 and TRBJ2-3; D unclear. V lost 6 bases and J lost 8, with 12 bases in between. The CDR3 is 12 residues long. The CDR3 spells CASSPNSGTQYF. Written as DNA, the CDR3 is TGTGCCAGCAGCCCTAACTCGGGTACGCAGTATTTT.

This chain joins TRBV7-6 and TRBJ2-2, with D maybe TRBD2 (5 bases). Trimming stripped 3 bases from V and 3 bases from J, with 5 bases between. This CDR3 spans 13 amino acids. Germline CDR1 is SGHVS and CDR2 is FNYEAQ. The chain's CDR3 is CASSFGDTGELFF. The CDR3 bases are TGTGCCAGCAGCTTCGGGGACACCGGGGAGCTGTTTTTT.

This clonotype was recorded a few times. CDR3 nucleotides: TGTGCCAGCAGTTTAGGACAGGGGGCGATCGAAGAGCAGTACTTC. It codes for CASSLGQGAIEEQYF. The chain is built from TRBV6-6 and TRBJ2-7, with 11 positions matching TRBD1. This CDR3 has 15 residues. Unmatched junction bases numbered 9, after V lost 4 bases and J lost 7 bases. Germline V gene sequence: CDR1 MNHNY, CDR2 SVGAGI (reference sequence).

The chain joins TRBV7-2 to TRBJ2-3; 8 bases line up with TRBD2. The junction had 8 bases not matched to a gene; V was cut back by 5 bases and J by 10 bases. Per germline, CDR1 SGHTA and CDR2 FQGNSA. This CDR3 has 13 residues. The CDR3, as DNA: TGTGCCAGCAGCACCTACACTAGCGGCTCGCAGTATTTT. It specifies CASSTYTSGSQYF.

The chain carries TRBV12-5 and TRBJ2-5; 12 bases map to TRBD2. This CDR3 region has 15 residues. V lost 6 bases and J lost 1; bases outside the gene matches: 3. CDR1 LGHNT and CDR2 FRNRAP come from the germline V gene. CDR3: CASGRLAGAQETQYF. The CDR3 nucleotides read TGTGCTAGTGGCCGACTAGCGGGAGCCCAAGAGACCCAGTACTTC.

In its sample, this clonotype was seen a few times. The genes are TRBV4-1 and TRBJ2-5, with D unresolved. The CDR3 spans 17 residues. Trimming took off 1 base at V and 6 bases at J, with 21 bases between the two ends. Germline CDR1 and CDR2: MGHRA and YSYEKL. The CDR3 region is CASSQGTSAIIPKTQYF. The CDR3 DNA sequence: TGCGCCAGCAGCCAAGGTACGAGCGCAATCATCCCCAAGACCCAGTACTTC.

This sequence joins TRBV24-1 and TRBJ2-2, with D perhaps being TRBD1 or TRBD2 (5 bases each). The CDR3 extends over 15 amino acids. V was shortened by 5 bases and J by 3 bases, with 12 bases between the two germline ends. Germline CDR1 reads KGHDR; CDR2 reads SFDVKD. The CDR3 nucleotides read TGTGCCACCAGTGCCCGGGGCTGGGACACCGGGGAGCTGTTTTTT. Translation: CATSARGWDTGELFF.